The clone carrying this TCR beta chain showed up just once. What it binds is not known. The source of the sample is a study of shared clonotypes between healthy human individuals. Study at large: Plates per donor: three CD4 naive, three CD4 memory, two CD8 naive, one CD8 memory.

This CDR3 has 13 residues. V gave up 4 bases and J gave up 6 bases, with 13 bases separating them. Germline values: CDR1 SGHNT, CDR2 YYREEE (reference sequence). Clones were read by immunoSEQ multiplex PCR, and TCRdb kept only the in-frame ones, dropping some. Of a few million clones in the sample, about 94% were seen once. Study findings and constraints: Sampling involved blood alone; tissue repertoires likely differ.

This receptor was obtained from a man aged 18 to 30 in good health. Sequenced input: naive CD4+ T cells sorted from blood. Subset described: CD45RA+ positively selected. V gene TRBV5-4 combines with J gene TRBJ2-5; possible D gene TRBD2, 6 bases. CDR3 sequence reads: CASSQTSLQTQYF. In DNA, the CDR3 is TGTGCCAGCAGCCAGACTAGTCTGCAGACCCAGTACTTC.